The clone carrying this T cell receptor (beta chain) was detected many times. In TCRdb, the 5' RACE reads were re-called with MiXCR into one record per CDR3 protein. The table has about 47,000 distinct CDR3 sequences, 9.5% to 11% seen once. The sample is drawn from a study of early T cells in non-severe SARS-CoV-2 infection. Input material: whole blood. This TCR came from an adult who was a healthcare worker with PCR-confirmed SARS-CoV-2 infection or an uninfected control (not recorded which).

The CDR3 DNA sequence: TGCGCCAGCAGCCCCCAGACTAGCGGGGGGACCTACGAGCAGTACTTC. It is translated as CASSPQTSGGTYEQYF. This rearrangement joins TRBV4-3 to TRBJ2-7; TRBD2 matches at 13 bases. Germline V gene sequence: CDR1 LGHNA, CDR2 YSLEER. The CDR3 extends over 16 amino acids. The V segment lost 4 bases and the J segment 2 bases; nucleotides outside the gene matches: 5.